The present entry profiles one T cell receptor (beta chain) with its context. The target antigen is unknown. The record originates from a study of T cells in Graves' hyperthyroidism and ophthalmopathy. Findings and caveats of the study: Also found in blood were most expanded thyroid clonotypes above 0.001.

There were TCR beta CDR3 regions amplified from RNA transcripts. First-round RT-PCR targeting the TCR CDR3 was performed with the HTBI primer set. TCRdb re-called the multiplex PCR reads with MiXCR, one entry per CDR3 protein. The table has approximately 400,000 distinct CDR3 sequences, less than 20% seen once. Germline V gene sequence: CDR1 MGHRA, CDR2 YSYEKL. This CDR3 has 15 residues. V shed 5 bases and J 4 bases; nucleotides not matched to a gene: 9. Sample: blood. The clonotype comes from a young woman with Graves' hyperthyroidism. The chain joins TRBV4-1 to TRBJ2-3; 7 bases match TRBD1. The DNA of the CDR3 is TGCGCCAGCAGCTCCGGGACAGAGGACCCAGATACGCAGTATTTT. Encoded protein: CASSSGTEDPDTQYF.